The clone carrying this T cell receptor beta chain is medium-sized. Its antigen is as yet unknown. Time point in this sample: sample taken at primary tumor resection. Whole RNA from tumor, nontumor lung or frozen PBMC was sequenced unsorted. TCRdb reprocessed the 5' RACE reads with MiXCR, giving one entry per CDR3 protein. Here the sample spans about 7,400 distinct CDR3 sequences, more than 13% being singletons. Germline values: CDR1 LGHNA, CDR2 YNFKEQ. V lost 2 bases and J lost 2, with 19 bases in between. The CDR3 is 17 amino acids. The sample comes from a study of spatial heterogeneity in lung cancer. Overall study findings and caveats: Mutation tallies in tumors tracked expanded intratumoral alpha and beta TCR counts.

The clonotype comes from a female donor with early-stage non-small cell lung cancer. The chain couples TRBV4-2 to TRBJ2-7; D unresolved. Sequenced here: lung tumor tissue, sampled at surgery. DNA for the CDR3: TGTGCCAGCAGCCAAAGAACTCCAAGGTTTGGGGCCTACGAGCAGTACTTC. Translating it yields CASSQRTPRFGAYEQYF.